A single sample gave rise to the 20 T cell receptor beta chains below, sequenced in a study of response to subunit inactivated influenza vaccine. TCRdb itself ran the RT-PCR reads through MiXCR, one entry per CDR3 protein. The sample lists about 570,000 distinct CDR3 sequences, 10% to 15% seen once, with 10% to 13% in the top ten. The input for sequencing was PBMCs from blood, taken on the day of vaccination. The receptors come from a man aged 50-60 years who received an inactivated influenza vaccine.

A few counts support this clonotype. The chain is built from TRBV6-1 and TRBJ1-4; no reliable D call. Trimming pared 5 bases from V and 8 bases from J, leaving 12 bases between. The CDR3 loop spans 13 amino acids. Per germline, CDR1 MNHNS and CDR2 SASEGT. For the CDR3, the DNA is TGTGCCAGCAGTATCAACAGTGGGGAAAAACTGTTTTTT. Protein: CASSINSGEKLFF.

This clonotype appeared a few times. This rearrangement joins TRBV14 to TRBJ2-6; D not resolved. V lost 2 bases and J lost 0, with 2 bases in between. Germline V gene data show CDR1 as SGHDN and CDR2 as FVKESK. The CDR3 contains 14 residues. The CDR3 nucleotides are TGTGCCAGCAGCCAACGCTCTGGGGCCAACGTCCTGACTTTC. Translated: CASSQRSGANVLTF. The whole variable domain, remainder taken from reference TRBV14 and TRBJ2-6, is EAGVTQFPSHSVIEKGQTVTLRCDPISGHDNLYWYRRVMGKEIKFLLHFVKESKQDESGMPNNRFLAERTGGTYSTLKVQPAELEDSGVYFCASSQRSGANVLTFGAGSRLTVL.

The V and J genes are TRBV7-2 and TRBJ1-5; 9 bases match TRBD1. V was pared by 4 bases and J by 3 bases, with 1 base of the junction left unmatched. The CDR3 totals 14 residues. Germline V gene lookup returns CDR1 SGHTA and CDR2 FQGNSA. CDR3 DNA: TGTGCCAGCAGCTGGGACAGGGACAATCAGCCCCAGCATTTT. As protein: CASSWDRDNQPQHF.

A few counts support this clonotype. V usage is TRBV5-1 and J usage is TRBJ2-1; possible D gene TRBD1, 5 bases. The germline V gene has CDR1 SGHRS and CDR2 YFSETQ. Trimming stripped 3 bases from V and 2 bases from J, with 15 bases between. This CDR3 has 16 amino acids. In DNA form, the CDR3 reads TGCGCCAGCAGCTCACAGGCCCCAGGCCCCTACAATGAGCAGTTCTTC. The encoded protein is CASSSQAPGPYNEQFF.

V and J are TRBV18 and TRBJ1-6; D perhaps matches TRBD1 (5 bases). CDR3 length equals 16 residues. V was clipped by 2 bases and J by 3 bases, with 11 bases between them. Per the germline V gene, CDR1 is KGHSH and CDR2 is LQKENI. CDR3 region: CASSPMGDVYNSPLHF. The CDR3 DNA reads as TGTGCCAGCTCACCAATGGGGGACGTCTATAATTCACCCCTCCACTTT.

The chain uses TRBV6-1 and TRBJ2-3, with 13 positions matching TRBD2. V was clipped by 6 bases and J by 2 bases; unmatched bases: 8. The V gene's germline CDR1 is MNHNS and CDR2 SASEGT. This CDR3 contains 17 residues. CDR3 protein: CASSSGLAGANTDTQYF. The CDR3 nucleotides are TGTGCCAGCAGCTCCGGACTAGCGGGGGCGAACACAGATACGCAGTATTTT.

This clonotype was found many times. The gene calls are TRBV7-8 and TRBJ2-5, with 10 bases aligning to TRBD2. The germline V gene encodes CDR1 SGHVS and CDR2 FQNEAQ. CDR3 length: 17 amino acids. Losses at the gene ends were 1 base for V and 3 bases for J; bases not matched to a gene: 8. CDR3 sequence (DNA): TGTGCCAGCAGCTTAGTTCCTAGCGGGAGTGTGAAAGAGACCCAGTACTTC. Amino acid sequence: CASSLVPSGSVKETQYF.

This clonotype was counted many times. V usage is TRBV29-1 and J usage is TRBJ2-3; D is tentatively TRBD1 or TRBD2 (5 bases each). Looked up from germline, CDR1 is SQVTM and CDR2 is ANQGSEA. This CDR3 comprises 14 residues. Trimming stripped 6 bases from V and 0 bases from J, with 13 bases between. The CDR3 loop is CSVTGTPSTDTQYF. The CDR3 DNA sequence: TGCAGCGTGACGGGGACCCCTAGCACAGATACGCAGTATTTT.

The chain is built from TRBV6-5 and TRBJ2-6; D tentatively reads TRBD1 or TRBD2 (5 bases each). V gave up 3 bases and J gave up 8 bases, with 17 bases separating them. The CDR3 contains 16 residues. Looked up from germline, CDR1 is MNHEY and CDR2 is SVGAGI. CDR3 in amino acids: CASSYLPGTGSNVLTF. The CDR3 coding sequence is TGTGCCAGCAGTTATCTCCCGGGGACGGGGTCCAACGTCCTGACTTTC.

The J gene is TRBJ2-7, the V gene TRBV20-1; 8 positions agree with TRBD2. The CDR3 is made up of 14 amino acids. Germline values: CDR1 DFQATT, CDR2 SNEGSKA (reference sequence). V dropped 3 bases and J dropped 9; count of bases not matched to a gene: 13. The CDR3 DNA reads TGCAGTGCTAGTAAACACGGGGGGGGTGTAGGGCAGTACTTC. This translates into CSASKHGGGVGQYF.

The rearrangement links TRBV12-3 or TRBV12-4 to TRBJ2-6, with D hard to call. Deletions cut 5 bases from V and 0 bases from J, with 11 bases between. The CDR3 is 16 residues long. CDR3 DNA: TGTGCCAGCAGTATTGGACCGAGCTCTGGGGCCAACGTCCTGACTTTC. It codes for CASSIGPSSGANVLTF.

The V and J genes are TRBV6-2 or TRBV6-3 and TRBJ1-6; D is undetermined. From germline, CDR1 is MNHEY and CDR2 SVGEGT. Trimming took off 8 bases at V and 7 bases at J, with 21 bases between the two ends. This CDR3 has 16 amino acids. Written as DNA, the CDR3 is TGTGCCAGCCATTCTCATGGAGGGAAGAGAAATTCACCCCTCCACTTT. Residues: CASHSHGGKRNSPLHF.

The J gene is TRBJ1-2, the V gene TRBV20-1; D is unclear. Germline loops: CDR1 DFQATT, CDR2 SNEGSKA (reference sequence). Trimming left V 0 bases short and J 8 bases short, with 4 bases between. This CDR3 is 10 amino acids long. This CDR3 is CSAREGGYTF. The CDR3 bases are TGCAGTGCTAGAGAGGGGGGCTACACCTTC.

This clonotype came up many times. This chain links TRBV7-9 with TRBJ1-1, with D maybe TRBD1 (5 bases). V was trimmed by 3 bases and J by 0 bases, leaving 11 bases between them. Germline V gene data show CDR1 as SEHNR and CDR2 as FQNEAQ (reference sequence). The CDR3 sequence is 15 residues long. The CDR3 loop reads CASSLTGTVNTEAFF. CDR3 in DNA: TGTGCCAGCAGCTTGACCGGGACGGTGAACACTGAAGCTTTCTTT.

The rearrangement joins TRBV10-3 to TRBJ2-7, with TRBD2 matching over 11 bases. The CDR3 length is 13 residues. V dropped 6 bases and J dropped 5; count of bases not matched to a gene: 3. Germline lookup yields CDR1 ENHRY and CDR2 SYGVKD. The CDR3 is CAIRTSGKDEQYF. DNA of the CDR3: TGTGCCATCAGGACTAGCGGGAAGGACGAGCAGTACTTC.

The V and J genes are TRBV4-2 and TRBJ1-5; TRBD1 matches 8 bases. Trimming removed 0 bases from V and 2 bases from J; junction bases left unmatched: 3. From germline, CDR1 is LGHNA and CDR2 YNFKEQ. This CDR3 is 16 amino acids long. The CDR3 region is CASSQEQGVGNQPQHF. Here the CDR3 DNA reads TGTGCCAGCAGCCAAGAACAGGGGGTTGGCAATCAGCCCCAGCATTTT.

Many counts were recorded for this clonotype. This chain uses TRBV4-3 with TRBJ2-7; weak D call: TRBD2 (6 bases). V lost 3 bases and J lost 3, with 12 bases in between. The germline V gene has CDR1 LGHNA and CDR2 YSLEER. The CDR3 consists of 14 residues. The CDR3 reads CASSQTRGNYEQYF. In DNA form, the CDR3 reads TGCGCCAGCAGCCAGACGCGGGGCAACTACGAGCAGTACTTC.

The chain is built from TRBV9 and TRBJ2-7; tentatively, D is TRBD1 (5 bases). Trimming removed 3 bases at V and 2 bases at J, with 18 bases between. CDR1 SGDLS and CDR2 YYNGEE come from the germline V gene. The CDR3 has 16 amino acids. The chain's CDR3 is CASSASLTGSPYEQYF. The CDR3 nucleotides are TGTGCCAGCAGCGCCAGTTTAACAGGTTCTCCCTACGAGCAGTACTTC.

This sequence joins TRBV5-5 and TRBJ2-7; 7 nucleotides match TRBD2. CDR1 and CDR2 from the germline V gene are SGHKS and YYEKEE (reference sequence). This CDR3 is 14 amino acids long. The J segment lost 4 bases and the V segment lost 5 bases, leaving 9 bases of the junction unmatched. The CDR3 region is CASRPPGGPYEQYF. DNA for the CDR3: TGTGCCAGCAGGCCACCGGGAGGACCATACGAGCAGTACTTC.

This clonotype was found a few times. The chain links TRBV12-3 or TRBV12-4 to TRBJ2-7; 7 nucleotides align to TRBD2. The ends lost 5 bases at V and 0 bases at J; junction bases unmatched: 10. This CDR3 spans 16 amino acids. The CDR3 nucleotides are TGTGCCAGCAGTCCCTCCCTAGCGGCCTACTCCTACGAGCAGTACTTC. This sequence encodes CASSPSLAAYSYEQYF.